These 2 T cell receptor beta chains were all obtained from the same sample, sequenced in a study of T-cell reconstitution after alpha-beta-depleted transplantation in children. Preparing the TCRbeta library involved the use of unique molecular identifiers. TCRdb reprocessed the PCR reads via MiXCR and lists one record per CDR3 protein. The repertoire holds fewer than 550,000 distinct CDR3 sequences, with approximately 10% as singletons. The specimen was PBMCs, mostly from graft donor cells, collected 180 days after TCRalphabeta/CD19-depleted stem cell transplant. These receptors were collected from a female patient between 2 and 15 years old who had a stem cell transplant for aplastic anemia, so the T cells may come from the graft donor.

This clonotype was detected a few times. CDR3 nucleotides: TGCAGTGAAAGGACCCTGCGGGCCCAGTACTTC. This gives the protein CSERTLRAQYF. The gene calls are TRBV20-1 and TRBJ2-5; D is possibly TRBD2 (5 bases). Germline values: CDR1 DFQATT, CDR2 SNEGSKA (reference sequence). The V and J ends lost 7 bases and 9 bases respectively, with 15 bases between them. The CDR3 has 11 residues.

This clonotype came up a few times. This chain uses TRBV18 with TRBJ1-3; no clear D gene. The CDR3 runs to 14 residues. CDR1 KGHSH and CDR2 LQKENI come from the germline V gene. Deletions cut 2 bases from V and 0 bases from J, with 5 bases between. The CDR3 spells CASSPFSSGNTIYF. The CDR3 DNA sequence: TGTGCCAGCTCACCATTCAGCTCTGGAAACACCATATATTTT.